This T cell receptor beta chain stems from a study of shared clonotypes between healthy human individuals. V shed 0 bases, J shed 0 bases, and the junction held 8 bases outside the gene matches. The CDR3 extends over 18 amino acids. Germline lookup yields CDR1 LGHNA and CDR2 YNFKEQ. Data came from immunoSEQ multiplex PCR; TCRdb stores just in-frame clones and leaves some out. The table shows more than 2 million clones, with 95% occurring only once. On this clone: The antigen remains unidentified.

Study-level findings and limits: A few donors had around 5% of their naive CD4 clonotypes in common. Shared clonotypes across all four donors exceeded non-shared ones in generation probability. Estimated clonotype richness was generally higher in naive than memory subsets.

What was sequenced was naive CD4+ T cells sorted from blood. As for subset: CD45RA+ positively selected. The gene calls are TRBV4-2 and TRBJ2-3, with 8 bases that match TRBD2. This sequence was found in a man younger than 35 in good health. The DNA of the CDR3 is TGTGCCAGCAGCCAAGAAGGCGGCCGCGGGGGGAGCACAGATACGCAGTATTTT. Its protein product is CASSQEGGRGGSTDTQYF.